The next 7 T cell receptor beta chains were all read from a single sample in a study of shared clonotypes between healthy human individuals. Produced via immunoSEQ multiplex PCR; TCRdb's table is partial and in-frame only. The table records more than 900,000 clones, around 78% of them present only once. The sequencing input was memory CD4+ T cells from PBMCs. Sample subset: CD45RA-negative fraction. The receptors here all came from a man in his late teens or twenties in good health. Some clones in this sample may be carry-over from other donors' samples.

The V gene is TRBV19, the J gene TRBJ2-6; 12 nucleotides agree with TRBD1. With V trimmed by 10 bases and J by 2 bases, 9 bases remained unmatched. The CDR3 runs 17 residues. Germline CDR1 is LNHDA and CDR2 is SQIVND (reference sequence). CDR3: CATSSGTGGAGANVLTF. The CDR3 region has the DNA TGTGCCACGTCCTCCGGGACAGGGGGCGCTGGGGCCAACGTCCTGACTTTC.

This clone has only one observation. In DNA, the CDR3 is TGCGCCGTCTCCCGGGGTGCCGAAGCTTTCTTT. This translates into CAVSRGAEAFF. The gene calls are TRBV10-2 and TRBJ1-1; no firm D call. Germline CDR1 is WSHSY and CDR2 is SAAADI. Trimming shortened V by 11 bases and J by 8 bases, and 15 bases separated the two germline ends. The CDR3 runs to 11 residues.

The J gene is TRBJ2-1, the V gene TRBV15; D is unclear. Germline V gene lookup returns CDR1 LNHNV and CDR2 YYDKDF (reference sequence). Trimming shortened V by 4 bases and J by 8 bases, and 9 bases separated the two germline ends. CDR3 size: 12 residues. CDR3 sequence reads: CATSIHTDEQFF. The DNA for the CDR3 is TGTGCCACCAGCATCCATACAGATGAGCAGTTCTTC. The full variable domain, with the rest looked up from reference TRBV15 and TRBJ2-1, is DAMVIQNPRYQVTQFGKPVTLSCSQTLNHNVMYWYQQKSSQAPKLLFHYYDKDFNNEADTPDNFQSRRPNTSFCFLDIRSPGLGDTAMYLCATSIHTDEQFFGPGTRLTVL.

The rearrangement uses TRBV5-4 and TRBJ2-7, with D unresolved. The ends were cut back, 5 bases at V and 0 bases at J, with 18 bases in the middle. The CDR3 runs to 16 residues. CDR1 SGHNT and CDR2 YYREEE come from the germline V gene (reference sequence). CDR3 in DNA: TGTGCCAGCAGATATAGCCCGGGCAGTAGCTCCTACGAGCAGTACTTC. Residues: CASRYSPGSSSYEQYF. The variable domain in full, with the rest retrieved from reference TRBV5-4 and TRBJ2-7, is ETGVTQSPTHLIKTRGQQVTLRCSSQSGHNTVSWYQQALGQGPQFIFQYYREEENGRGNFPPRFSGLQFPNYSSELNVNALELDDSALYLCASRYSPGSSSYEQYFGPGTRLTVT.

This clone was counted ten times or more. The rearrangement links TRBV7-9 to TRBJ1-1; D gene ambiguous. Per the germline V gene, CDR1 is SEHNR and CDR2 is FQNEAQ (reference sequence). With 1 base removed from V and 1 base from J, the gap between germline ends came to 7 bases. The CDR3 is 14 residues long. The CDR3 loop is CASSLEPGNTEAFF. The CDR3 nucleotides are TGTGCCAGCAGCTTAGAACCCGGGAACACTGAAGCTTTCTTT.

The chain uses TRBV4-1 and TRBJ1-2; perhaps TRBD1 as D (5 bases). Trimming removed 1 base from V and 0 bases from J, with 12 bases in between. Germline V gene sequence: CDR1 MGHRA, CDR2 YSYEKL. This CDR3 is built from 16 residues. The CDR3 protein is CASSQVPGTANYGYTF. The CDR3 DNA reads TGCGCCAGCAGCCAAGTTCCCGGGACGGCTAACTATGGCTACACCTTC.

The chain recombines TRBV28 with TRBJ2-7; D may be TRBD2 (5 bases). Trimming took off 7 bases at V and 0 bases at J, with 16 bases between the two ends. Germline loops: CDR1 MDHEN, CDR2 SYDVKM. The length of the CDR3 is 15 residues. The CDR3 is CASTMLAPSSYEQYF. DNA for the CDR3: TGTGCCAGCACGATGCTAGCTCCCAGCTCCTACGAGCAGTACTTC.